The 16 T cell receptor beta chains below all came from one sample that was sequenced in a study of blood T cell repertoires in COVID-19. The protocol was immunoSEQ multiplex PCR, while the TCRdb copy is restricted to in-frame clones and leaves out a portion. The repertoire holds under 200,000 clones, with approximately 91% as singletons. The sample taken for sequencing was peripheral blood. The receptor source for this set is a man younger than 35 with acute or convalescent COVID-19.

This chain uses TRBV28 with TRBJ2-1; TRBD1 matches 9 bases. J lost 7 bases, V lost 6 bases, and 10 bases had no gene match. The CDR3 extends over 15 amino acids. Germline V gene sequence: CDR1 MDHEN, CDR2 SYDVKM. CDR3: CASSNRDRGRNEQFF. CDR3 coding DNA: TGTGCCAGCAGCAACCGCGACAGGGGGAGGAATGAGCAGTTCTTC.

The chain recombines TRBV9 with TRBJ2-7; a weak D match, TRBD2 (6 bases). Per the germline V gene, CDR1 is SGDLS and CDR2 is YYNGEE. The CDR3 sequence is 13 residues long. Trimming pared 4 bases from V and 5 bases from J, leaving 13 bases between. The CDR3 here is CASSSGGKHEQYF. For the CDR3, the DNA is TGTGCCAGCAGCTCCGGCGGGAAGCACGAGCAGTACTTC.

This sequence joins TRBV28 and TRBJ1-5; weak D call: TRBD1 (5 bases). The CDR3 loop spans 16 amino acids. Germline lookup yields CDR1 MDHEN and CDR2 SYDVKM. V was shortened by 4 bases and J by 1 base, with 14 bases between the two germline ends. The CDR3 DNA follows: TGTGCCAGCAGTTCCGGGCAGGGTGGGAGCAATCAGCCCCAGCATTTT. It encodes CASSSGQGGSNQPQHF. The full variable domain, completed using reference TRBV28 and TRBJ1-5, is DVKVTQSSRYLVKRTGEKVFLECVQDMDHENMFWYRQDPGLGLRLIYFSYDVKMKEKGDIPEGYSVSREKKERFSLILESASTNQTSMYLCASSSGQGGSNQPQHFGDGTRLSIL.

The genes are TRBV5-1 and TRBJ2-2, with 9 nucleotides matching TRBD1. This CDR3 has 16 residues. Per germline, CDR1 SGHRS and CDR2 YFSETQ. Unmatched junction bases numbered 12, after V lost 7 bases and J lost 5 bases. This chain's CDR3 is CASSLGQGRATGELFF. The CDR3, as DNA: TGCGCCAGCTCCTTGGGACAGGGAAGAGCTACCGGGGAGCTGTTTTTT.

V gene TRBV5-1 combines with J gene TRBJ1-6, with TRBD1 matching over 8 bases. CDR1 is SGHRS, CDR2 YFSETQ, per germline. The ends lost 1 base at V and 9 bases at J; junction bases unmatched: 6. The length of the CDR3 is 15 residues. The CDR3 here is CASSLLPGGVSPLHF. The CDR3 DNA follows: TGCGCCAGCAGCTTGCTCCCAGGGGGCGTTTCACCCCTCCACTTT.

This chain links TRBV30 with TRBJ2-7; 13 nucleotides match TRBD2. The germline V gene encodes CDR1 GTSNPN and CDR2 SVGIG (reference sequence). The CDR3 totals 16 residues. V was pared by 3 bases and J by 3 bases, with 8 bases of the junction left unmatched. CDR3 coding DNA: TGTGCCTGGAGCGATAGACTAGCGGGGGGTAACTACGAGCAGTACTTC. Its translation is CAWSDRLAGGNYEQYF. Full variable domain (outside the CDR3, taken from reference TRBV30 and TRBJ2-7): SQTIHQWPATLVQPVGSPLSLECTVEGTSNPNLYWYRQAAGRGLQLLFYSVGIGQISSEVPQNLSASRPQDRQFILSSKKLLLSDSGFYLCAWSDRLAGGNYEQYFGPGTRLTVT.

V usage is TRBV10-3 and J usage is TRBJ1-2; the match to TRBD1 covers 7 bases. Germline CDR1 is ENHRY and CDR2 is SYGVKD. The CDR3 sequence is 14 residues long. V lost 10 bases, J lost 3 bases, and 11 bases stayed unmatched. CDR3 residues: CATDDRARDYGYTF. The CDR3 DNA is TGTGCCACTGACGACAGGGCTCGGGACTATGGCTACACCTTC.

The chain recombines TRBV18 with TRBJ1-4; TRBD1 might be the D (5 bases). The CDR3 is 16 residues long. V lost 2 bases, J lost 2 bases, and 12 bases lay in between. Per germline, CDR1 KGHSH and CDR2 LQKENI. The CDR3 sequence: CASSPAKGRTNEKLFF. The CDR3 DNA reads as TGTGCCAGCTCACCAGCTAAGGGGAGGACTAATGAAAAACTGTTTTTT.

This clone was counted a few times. In DNA, the CDR3 is TGTGCCAGCGTAAGGGGGGGACAGGGTGACACTAACTATGGCTACACCTTC. It yields the protein CASVRGGQGDTNYGYTF. This chain links TRBV28 with TRBJ1-2; the match to TRBD1 covers 9 bases. Germline CDR1 and CDR2: MDHEN and SYDVKM. V was pared by 8 bases and J by 0 bases, with 13 bases of the junction left unmatched. This CDR3 is 17 amino acids long.

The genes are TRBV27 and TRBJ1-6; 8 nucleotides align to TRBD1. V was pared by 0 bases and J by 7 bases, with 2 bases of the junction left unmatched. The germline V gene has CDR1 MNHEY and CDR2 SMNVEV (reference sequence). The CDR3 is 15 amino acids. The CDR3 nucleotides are TGTGCCAGCAGTTTATCCCAGGGGGCGAATTCACCCCTCCACTTT. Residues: CASSLSQGANSPLHF.

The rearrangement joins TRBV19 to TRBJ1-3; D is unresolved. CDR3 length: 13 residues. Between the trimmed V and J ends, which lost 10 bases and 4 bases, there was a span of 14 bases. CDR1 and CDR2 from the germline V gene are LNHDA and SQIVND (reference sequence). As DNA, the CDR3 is TGTGCCACTCGGGTAGGTTCCGGAAACACCATATATTTT. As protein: CATRVGSGNTIYF.

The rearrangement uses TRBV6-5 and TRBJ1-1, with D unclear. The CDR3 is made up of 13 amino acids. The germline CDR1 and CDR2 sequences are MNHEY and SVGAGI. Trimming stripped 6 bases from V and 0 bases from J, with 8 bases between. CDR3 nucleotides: TGTGCCAGCAGGAATGACTTGAACACTGAAGCTTTCTTT. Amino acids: CASRNDLNTEAFF.

The CDR3, as DNA: TGTGCCAGCGCGGAGAGCTCCTACGAGCAGTACTTC. Translated, it gives CASAESSYEQYF. The chain carries TRBV19 and TRBJ2-7; D is uncertain. The CDR3 runs 12 residues. Trimming took off 9 bases at V and 0 bases at J, with 9 bases between the two ends. Germline CDR1 reads LNHDA; CDR2 reads SQIVND (reference sequence). The whole variable domain, remainder taken from reference TRBV19 and TRBJ2-7, is DGGITQSPKYLFRKEGQNVTLSCEQNLNHDAMYWYRQDPGQGLRLIYYSQIVNDFQKGDIAEGYSVSREKKESFPLTVTSAQKNPTAFYLCASAESSYEQYFGPGTRLTVT.

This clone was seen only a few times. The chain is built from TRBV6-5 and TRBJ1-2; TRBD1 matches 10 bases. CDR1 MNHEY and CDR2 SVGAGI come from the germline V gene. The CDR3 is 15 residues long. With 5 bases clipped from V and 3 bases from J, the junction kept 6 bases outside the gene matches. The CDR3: CASSRGQGGYYGYTF. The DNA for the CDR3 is TGTGCCAGCAGTCGCGGACAGGGGGGGTACTATGGCTACACCTTC.

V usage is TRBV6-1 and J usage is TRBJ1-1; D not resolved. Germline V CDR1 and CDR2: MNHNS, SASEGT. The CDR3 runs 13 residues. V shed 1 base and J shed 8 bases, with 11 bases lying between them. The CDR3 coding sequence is TGTGCCAGCAGTGAAGTTTTTACTCGGGAAGCTTTCTTT. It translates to CASSEVFTREAFF.

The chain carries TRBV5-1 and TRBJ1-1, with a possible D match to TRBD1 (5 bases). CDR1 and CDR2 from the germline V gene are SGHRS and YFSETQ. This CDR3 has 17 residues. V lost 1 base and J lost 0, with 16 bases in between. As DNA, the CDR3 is TGCGCCAGCAGCTTGTATGGGGCCCGGTACATGAACACTGAAGCTTTCTTT. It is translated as CASSLYGARYMNTEAFF. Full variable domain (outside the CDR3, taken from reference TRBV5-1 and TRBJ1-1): KAGVTQTPRYLIKTRGQQVTLSCSPISGHRSVSWYQQTPGQGLQFLFEYFSETQRNKGNFPGRFSGRQFSNSRSEMNVSTLELGDSALYLCASSLYGARYMNTEAFFGQGTRLTVV.